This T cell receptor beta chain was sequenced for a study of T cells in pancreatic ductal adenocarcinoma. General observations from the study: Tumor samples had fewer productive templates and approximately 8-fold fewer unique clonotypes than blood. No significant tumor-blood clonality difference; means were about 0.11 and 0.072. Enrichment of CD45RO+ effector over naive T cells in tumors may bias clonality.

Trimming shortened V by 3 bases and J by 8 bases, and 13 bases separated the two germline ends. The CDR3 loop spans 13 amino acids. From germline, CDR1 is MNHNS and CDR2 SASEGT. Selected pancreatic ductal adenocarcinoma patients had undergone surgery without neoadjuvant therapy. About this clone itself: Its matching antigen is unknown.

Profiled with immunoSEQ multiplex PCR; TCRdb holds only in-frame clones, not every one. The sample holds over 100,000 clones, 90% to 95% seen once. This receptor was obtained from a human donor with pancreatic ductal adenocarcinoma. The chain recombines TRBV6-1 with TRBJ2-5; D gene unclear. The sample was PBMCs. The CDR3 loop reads CASSERSIETQYF. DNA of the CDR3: TGTGCCAGCAGTGAGAGGTCCATAGAAACCCAGTACTTC.